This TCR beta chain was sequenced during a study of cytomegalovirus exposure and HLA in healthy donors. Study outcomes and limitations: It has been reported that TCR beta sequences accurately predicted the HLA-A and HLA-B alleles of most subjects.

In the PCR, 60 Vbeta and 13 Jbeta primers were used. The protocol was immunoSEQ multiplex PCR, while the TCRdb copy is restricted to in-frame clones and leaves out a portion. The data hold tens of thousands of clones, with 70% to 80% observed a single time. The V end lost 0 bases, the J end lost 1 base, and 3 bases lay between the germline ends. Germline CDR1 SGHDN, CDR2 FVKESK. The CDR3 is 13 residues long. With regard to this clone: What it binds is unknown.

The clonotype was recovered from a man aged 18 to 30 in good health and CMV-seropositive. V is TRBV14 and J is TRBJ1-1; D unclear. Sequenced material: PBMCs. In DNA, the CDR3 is TGTGCCAGCAGCCAAGAACAGAACACTGAAGCTTTCTTT. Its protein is CASSQEQNTEAFF.